A selection of T cell receptor beta chains follows, all from one sample in a study of blood T cell repertoires in COVID-19. Only in-frame clones appear in the TCRdb table, and some are missing; sequencing was by immunoSEQ multiplex PCR. Counted here are hundreds of thousands of clones, about 88% occurring once; the ten biggest clones make up around 9.5%. Sequenced input: PBMCs or T cells enriched from blood (not recorded which). Source of these receptors: a woman between 40 and 55 years old who had recovered from COVID-19. Each CDR3 is given with its conserved first and last residue. The order of the fields is D gene, J gene, V gene, clone size, CDR3 DNA, CDR3 protein. D genes are given only for firm matches. A row's size may be missing; if present it is once, few, many or a size class.

>.|TRBJ2-2|TRBV4-2|.
TGTGCCAGCAGCCAACGGAGATACGAGGGCACCGGGGAGCTGTTTTTT
CASSQRRYEGTGELFF
>TRBD1|TRBJ1-1|TRBV19|.
TGTGCCAGTAGTATCTTATTATCCCCAGGGGGCACTGAAGCTTTCTTT
CASSILLSPGGTEAFF
>TRBD2|TRBJ2-7|TRBV11-2|.
TGTGCCAGCAGCACGGGACTAGCGTCTCCCTACGAGCAGTACTTC
CASSTGLASPYEQYF
>TRBD1|TRBJ2-2|TRBV7-2|.
TGTGCCAGCAGCTTACAGGGGGCGACCGGGGAGCTGTTTTTT
CASSLQGATGELFF
>.|TRBJ2-7|TRBV9|.
TGTGCCAGCAGCGTAGTCGTCTCCTACGAGCAGTACTTC
CASSVVVSYEQYF
>TRBD2|TRBJ2-1|TRBV29-1|.
TGCAGCGTTGATCTAGCGGGACAATACAATGAGCAGTTCTTC
CSVDLAGQYNEQFF
>.|TRBJ2-7|TRBV5-4|.
TGTGCCAGCAGCTGGGGCGGTTACGAGCAGTACTTC
CASSWGGYEQYF
>TRBD2|TRBJ2-5|TRBV29-1|.
TGCAGCGTTGAAGGACTAGCGCCTGACGAGACCCAGTACTTC
CSVEGLAPDETQYF
>TRBD2|TRBJ2-7|TRBV10-3|.
TGTGCCATCAGCCCTACCGGGACTAGCGGGAGGGGCTCCTACGAGCAGTACTTC
CAISPTGTSGRGSYEQYF
>.|TRBJ1-6|TRBV19|.
TGTGCCAGTACCCCCGGGACATCAATTTTTTCACCCCTCCACTTT
CASTPGTSIFSPLHF
>TRBD2|TRBJ2-5|TRBV3-1/TRBV3-2|.
TGTGCCAGCAGCCCCTACTTCCCCCGGGGGGGGCAAGAGACCCAGTACTTC
CASSPYFPRGGQETQYF
>TRBD1|TRBJ2-5|TRBV7-9|few
TGTGCCAGCAGTTTAACGTACGGGACAGGGGCAGAGACCCAGTACTTC
CASSLTYGTGAETQYF
>.|TRBJ1-3|TRBV9|.
TGTGCCAGCAGCGACGTTGGGCCTATCTCTGGAAACACCATATATTTT
CASSDVGPISGNTIYF
>.|TRBJ1-5|TRBV28|.
TGTGCCAGCAGTTTCGAGTTGCGAGGCAATCAGCCCCAGCATTTT
CASSFELRGNQPQHF
>.|TRBJ1-5|TRBV6-5|.
TGTGCCACAACGGAGGGTAGCAATCAGCCCCAGCATTTT
CATTEGSNQPQHF
>.|TRBJ2-2|TRBV6-5|.
TGTGCCAGCAGTTATAAAACCGGGGAGCTGTTTTTT
CASSYKTGELFF
>TRBD2|TRBJ2-1|TRBV7-3|.
TGTGCCAGCAGCCCGCTGGGACTAGCGGGGGGGCTTGAGCAGTTCTTC
CASSPLGLAGGLEQFF
>.|TRBJ1-3|TRBV28|.
TGTGCCAGCGGAGCGATTAGCTCTGGAAACACCATATATTTT
CASGAISSGNTIYF
>.|TRBJ2-7|TRBV7-2|.
TGTGCCAGCAGCTTAGCGGGGGGTCTCTACGAGCAGTACTTC
CASSLAGGLYEQYF
>TRBD2|TRBJ2-1|TRBV18|.
TGTGCCAGCTCACCTTACCCCGGGACGGGGACTACGGTTGCGGGCAATGAGCAGTTCTTC
CASSPYPGTGTTVAGNEQFF
>TRBD1|TRBJ2-7|TRBV7-9|.
TGTGCCAGCAGCTTAGCCCCTGGACAGGGCCCCTACGAGCAGTACTTC
CASSLAPGQGPYEQYF
>TRBD1|TRBJ1-1|TRBV5-6|.
TGTGCCAGCAGGGGAAAACCGGGACAGGGGAACACTGAAGCTTTCTTT
CASRGKPGQGNTEAFF
>TRBD1|TRBJ2-5|TRBV30|.
TGTGCCTGGAGGAGGGGGCCAGAGACCCAGTACTTC
CAWRRGPETQYF
>.|TRBJ2-7|TRBV9|.
TGTGCCAGCAGCGTAGAAAGCGGTGGGTTCTACGAGCAGTACTTC
CASSVESGGFYEQYF
>TRBD1|TRBJ2-3|TRBV6-5|.
TGTGCCAGCACCCAACGAGGGGGCCCAGATACGCAGTATTTT
CASTQRGGPDTQYF
>.|TRBJ2-7|TRBV7-2|.
TGTGCCAGCAGCTTAAAACGCAAGCCCCCGTTCGAGCAGTACTTC
CASSLKRKPPFEQYF
>TRBD1|TRBJ2-1|TRBV5-4|.
TGTGCCAGCAGCTCCGGGACAGGGTCAGTGTCCTACAATGAGCAGTTCTTC
CASSSGTGSVSYNEQFF
>TRBD1|TRBJ1-1|TRBV28|.
TGTGCCAGCAGTCGGGACAGGCCGAACACTGAAGCTTTCTTT
CASSRDRPNTEAFF